These 6 T cell receptor beta chains came from one sample sequenced in a study of shared clonotypes between healthy human individuals. Generated by immunoSEQ multiplex PCR, the TCRdb table keeps only in-frame clones and is missing some. In the table there are about 1.1 million clones, approximately 77% of which are singletons. The sequencing input was memory CD4+ T cells from PBMCs. The subset was: CD45RA-negative fraction. The receptors derive from a man aged 18 to 30 in good health. Some clones in this sample may be carry-over from other donors' samples.

The rearrangement uses TRBV28 and TRBJ2-2; 10 bases line up with TRBD2. This CDR3 is 16 amino acids long. Germline assignment: CDR1 MDHEN and CDR2 SYDVKM. J was trimmed by 5 bases and V by 4 bases; bases with no gene match: 7. CDR3 sequence reads: CASSSLAGTGTGELFF. CDR3 bases: TGTGCCAGCAGTTCACTAGCGGGGACGGGAACCGGGGAGCTGTTTTTT.

This chain connects TRBV2 to TRBJ1-1; a possible D gene is TRBD1 (5 bases). Trimming pared 7 bases from V and 10 bases from J, leaving 22 bases between. This CDR3 region has 14 residues. The germline V gene has CDR1 SNHLY and CDR2 FYNNEI. The CDR3 is CASNPTTGSGGAFF. As DNA, the CDR3 is TGTGCCAGCAACCCAACCACGGGTTCCGGGGGAGCTTTCTTT.

The chain carries TRBV10-2 and TRBJ2-3; D gene ambiguous. Germline V gene data show CDR1 as WSHSY and CDR2 as SAAADI. V was trimmed by 6 bases and J by 5 bases, leaving 12 bases between them. The CDR3 length is 13 residues. Here the CDR3 reads CASSPFVGDTQYF. The CDR3 bases are TGCGCCAGCAGCCCCTTTGTAGGAGATACGCAGTATTTT.

This clone was counted a single time. V and J are TRBV10-3 and TRBJ2-7; tentative D call: TRBD2 (5 bases). The CDR3 is made up of 12 amino acids. V was pared by 5 bases and J by 6 bases, with 11 bases between. Germline V gene lookup returns CDR1 ENHRY and CDR2 SYGVKD. The CDR3 sequence: CAISPNEGEQYF. The DNA for the CDR3 is TGTGCCATCAGTCCAAACGAGGGCGAGCAGTACTTC.

This sequence joins TRBV10-2 and TRBJ2-7; D call uncertain. V lost 0 bases and J lost 6, with 9 bases in between. CDR3 size: 13 residues. CDR1 and CDR2 from the germline V gene are WSHSY and SAAADI. CDR3 DNA: TGCGCCAGCAGTGAGTCTGGTTTAGGCGAGCAGTACTTC. As protein: CASSESGLGEQYF.

The chain employs TRBV5-1 and TRBJ2-5; possibly TRBD2 for D (6 bases). Germline lookup yields CDR1 SGHRS and CDR2 YFSETQ. The CDR3 has 15 amino acids. V was cut by 5 bases and J by 4 bases, with 18 bases left in between. This chain's CDR3 is CASRPSGSSRETQYF. The CDR3 DNA follows: TGCGCCAGCAGGCCGAGCGGGTCCTCAAGAGAGACCCAGTACTTC. The full variable domain, rest sourced from reference TRBV5-1 and TRBJ2-5, is KAGVTQTPRYLIKTRGQQVTLSCSPISGHRSVSWYQQTPGQGLQFLFEYFSETQRNKGNFPGRFSGRQFSNSRSEMNVSTLELGDSALYLCASRPSGSSRETQYFGPGTRLLVL.